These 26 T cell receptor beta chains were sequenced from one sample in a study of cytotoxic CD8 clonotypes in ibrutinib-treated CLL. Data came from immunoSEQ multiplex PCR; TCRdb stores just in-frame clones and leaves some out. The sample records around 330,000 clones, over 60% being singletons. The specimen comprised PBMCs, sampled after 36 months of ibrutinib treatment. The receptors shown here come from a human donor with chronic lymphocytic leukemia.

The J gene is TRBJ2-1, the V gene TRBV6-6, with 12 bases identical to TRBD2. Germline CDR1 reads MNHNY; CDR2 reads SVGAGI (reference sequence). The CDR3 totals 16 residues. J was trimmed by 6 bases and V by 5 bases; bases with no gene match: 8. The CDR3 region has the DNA TGTGCCAGCAGTCCGCTAGCGGGAGGGTCGGGCAATGAGCAGTTCTTC. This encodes CASSPLAGGSGNEQFF.

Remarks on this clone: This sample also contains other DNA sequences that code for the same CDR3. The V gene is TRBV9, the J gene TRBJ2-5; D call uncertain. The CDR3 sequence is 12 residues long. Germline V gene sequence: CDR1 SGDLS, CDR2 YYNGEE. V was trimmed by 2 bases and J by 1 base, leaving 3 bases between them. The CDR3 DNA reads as TGTGCCAGCAGCGTCTCCCAAGAGACCCAGTACTTC. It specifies CASSVSQETQYF.

The CDR3 DNA follows: TGCGCCAGCAGCCCCCGAGCGGGGTTCCGACCCGGGGAGCTGTTTTTT. Its protein product is CASSPRAGFRPGELFF. V gene TRBV4-3 combines with J gene TRBJ2-2, with 7 bases matching TRBD2. The CDR3 has 16 residues. With 4 bases clipped from V and 6 bases from J, the junction kept 11 bases outside the gene matches. CDR1 LGHNA and CDR2 YSLEER come from the germline V gene.

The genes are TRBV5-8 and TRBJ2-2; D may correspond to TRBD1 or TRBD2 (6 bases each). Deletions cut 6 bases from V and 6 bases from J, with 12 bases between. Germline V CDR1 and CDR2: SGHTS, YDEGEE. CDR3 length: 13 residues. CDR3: CASNTRGAGELFF. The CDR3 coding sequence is TGTGCCAGCAACACTAGGGGGGCCGGGGAGCTGTTTTTT.

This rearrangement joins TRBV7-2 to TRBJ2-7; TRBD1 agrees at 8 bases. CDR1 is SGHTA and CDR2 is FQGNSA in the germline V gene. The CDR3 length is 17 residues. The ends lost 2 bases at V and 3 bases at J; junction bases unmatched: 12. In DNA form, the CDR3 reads TGTGCCAGCAGCTTATACGGACCGGGACAGGTCTACTACGAGCAGTACTTC. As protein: CASSLYGPGQVYYEQYF.

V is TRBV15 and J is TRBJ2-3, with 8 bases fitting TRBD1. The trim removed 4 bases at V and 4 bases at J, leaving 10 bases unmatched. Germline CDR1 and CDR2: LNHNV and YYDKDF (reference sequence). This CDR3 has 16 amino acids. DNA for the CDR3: TGTGCCACCAGCATCGGACAGGGTACTTTGGCAGATACGCAGTATTTT. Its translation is CATSIGQGTLADTQYF.

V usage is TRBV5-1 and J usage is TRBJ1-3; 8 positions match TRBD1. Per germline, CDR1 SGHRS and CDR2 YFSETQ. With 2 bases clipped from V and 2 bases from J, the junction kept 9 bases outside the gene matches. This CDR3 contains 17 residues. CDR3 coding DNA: TGCGCCAGCAGCTTAGGGCCAGGACAGGGAGCTGGAAACACCATATATTTT. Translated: CASSLGPGQGAGNTIYF.

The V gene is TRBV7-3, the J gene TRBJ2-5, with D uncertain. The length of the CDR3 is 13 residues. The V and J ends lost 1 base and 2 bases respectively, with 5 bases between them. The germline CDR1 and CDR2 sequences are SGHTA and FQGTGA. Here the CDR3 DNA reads TGTGCCAGCAGCTTAAATTCTCAAGAGACCCAGTACTTC. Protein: CASSLNSQETQYF.

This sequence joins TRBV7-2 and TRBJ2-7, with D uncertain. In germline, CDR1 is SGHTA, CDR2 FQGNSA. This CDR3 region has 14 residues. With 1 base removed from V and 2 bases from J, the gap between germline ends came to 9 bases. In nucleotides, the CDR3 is TGTGCCAGCAGCTTAGTTCAGGCGCCCTACGAGCAGTACTTC. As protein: CASSLVQAPYEQYF.

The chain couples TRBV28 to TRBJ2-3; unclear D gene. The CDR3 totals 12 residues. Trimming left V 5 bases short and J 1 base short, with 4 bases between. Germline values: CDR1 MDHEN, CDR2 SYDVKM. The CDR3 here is CASSLGTDTQYF. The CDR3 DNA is TGTGCCAGCAGTCTTGGCACAGATACGCAGTATTTT.

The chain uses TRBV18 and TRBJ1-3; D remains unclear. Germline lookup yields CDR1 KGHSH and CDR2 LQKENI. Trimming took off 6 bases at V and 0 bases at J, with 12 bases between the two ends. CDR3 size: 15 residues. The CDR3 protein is CASSLSTHSGNTIYF. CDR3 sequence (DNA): TGTGCCAGCTCCCTATCGACACACTCTGGAAACACCATATATTTT.

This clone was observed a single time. The CDR3 sequence: CASSEARGVTEAFF. For the CDR3, the DNA is TGTGCCAGCAGTGAAGCGCGGGGAGTCACTGAAGCTTTCTTT. The chain has TRBV2 and TRBJ1-1; D remains unclear. CDR3 length: 14 residues. Trimming took 0 bases from V and 4 from J, leaving 9 bases between them. Germline V gene lookup returns CDR1 SNHLY and CDR2 FYNNEI.

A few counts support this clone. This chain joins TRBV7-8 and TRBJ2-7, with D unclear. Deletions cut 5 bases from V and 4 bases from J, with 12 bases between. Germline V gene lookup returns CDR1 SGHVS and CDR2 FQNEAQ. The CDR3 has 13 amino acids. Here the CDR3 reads CASSPPGLYEQYF. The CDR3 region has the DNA TGTGCCAGCAGCCCCCCGGGTCTGTACGAGCAGTACTTC.

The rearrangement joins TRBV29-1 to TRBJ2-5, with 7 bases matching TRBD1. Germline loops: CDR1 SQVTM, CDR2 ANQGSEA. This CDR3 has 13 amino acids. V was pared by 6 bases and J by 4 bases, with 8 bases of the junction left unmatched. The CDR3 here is CSVQQGLGETQYF. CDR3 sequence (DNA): TGCAGCGTCCAACAGGGGTTGGGAGAGACCCAGTACTTC.

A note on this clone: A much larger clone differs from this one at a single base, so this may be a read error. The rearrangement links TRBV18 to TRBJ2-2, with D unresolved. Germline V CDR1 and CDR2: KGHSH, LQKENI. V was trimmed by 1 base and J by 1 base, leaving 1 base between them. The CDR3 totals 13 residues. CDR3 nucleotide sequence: TGTGCCAGCTCACCACAGAACACCGGGGAGCTGTTTTTT. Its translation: CASSPQNTGELFF.

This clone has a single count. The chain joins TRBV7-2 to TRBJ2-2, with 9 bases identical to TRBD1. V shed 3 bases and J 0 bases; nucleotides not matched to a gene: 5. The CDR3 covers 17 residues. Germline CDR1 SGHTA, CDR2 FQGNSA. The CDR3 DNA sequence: TGTGCCAGCAGCTTCCCCACAGGGGGCCCGAACACCGGGGAGCTGTTTTTT. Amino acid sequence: CASSFPTGGPNTGELFF.

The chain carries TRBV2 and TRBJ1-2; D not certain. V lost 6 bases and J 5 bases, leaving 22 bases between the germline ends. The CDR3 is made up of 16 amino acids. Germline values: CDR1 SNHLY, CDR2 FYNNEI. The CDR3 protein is CASRNPGQVGLYGYTF. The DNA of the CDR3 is TGTGCCAGCAGGAATCCCGGTCAGGTGGGCTTATATGGCTACACCTTC.

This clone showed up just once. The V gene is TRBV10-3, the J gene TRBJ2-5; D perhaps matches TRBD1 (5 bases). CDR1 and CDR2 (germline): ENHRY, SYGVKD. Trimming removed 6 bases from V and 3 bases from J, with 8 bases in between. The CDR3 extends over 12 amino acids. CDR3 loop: CAIRTAEETQYF. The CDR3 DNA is TGTGCCATCAGGACAGCAGAAGAGACCCAGTACTTC.

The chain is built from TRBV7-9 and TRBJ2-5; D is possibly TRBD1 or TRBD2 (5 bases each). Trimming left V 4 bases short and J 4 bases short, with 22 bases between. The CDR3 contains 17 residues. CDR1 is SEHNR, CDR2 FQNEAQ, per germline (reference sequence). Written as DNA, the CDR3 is TGTGCCAGCAGCTCCCTCCGTCCGGGACGGAGGCCAGAGACCCAGTACTTC. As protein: CASSSLRPGRRPETQYF.

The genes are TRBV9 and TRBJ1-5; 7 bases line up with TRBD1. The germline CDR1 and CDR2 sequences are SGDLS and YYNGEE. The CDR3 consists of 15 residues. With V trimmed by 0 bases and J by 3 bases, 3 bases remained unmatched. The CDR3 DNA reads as TGTGCCAGCAGCGTAGATGACAGGGCCAATCAGCCCCAGCATTTT. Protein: CASSVDDRANQPQHF.

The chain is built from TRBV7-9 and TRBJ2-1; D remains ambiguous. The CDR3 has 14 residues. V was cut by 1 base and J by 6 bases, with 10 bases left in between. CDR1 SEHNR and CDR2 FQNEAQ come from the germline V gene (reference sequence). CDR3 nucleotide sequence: TGTGCCAGCAGCTTAGGTGTCAGAACCAATGAGCAGTTCTTC. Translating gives CASSLGVRTNEQFF.

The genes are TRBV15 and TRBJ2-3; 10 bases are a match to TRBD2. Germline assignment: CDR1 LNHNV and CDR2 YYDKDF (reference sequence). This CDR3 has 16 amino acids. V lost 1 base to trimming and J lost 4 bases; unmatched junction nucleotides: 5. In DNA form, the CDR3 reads TGTGCCACCAGCAGAGGACAGCGGGGGGGACCAGATACGCAGTATTTT. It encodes CATSRGQRGGPDTQYF.

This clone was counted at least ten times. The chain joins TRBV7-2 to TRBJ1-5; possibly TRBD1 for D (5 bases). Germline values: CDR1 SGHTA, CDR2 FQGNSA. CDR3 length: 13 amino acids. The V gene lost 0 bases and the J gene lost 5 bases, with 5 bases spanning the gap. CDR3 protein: CASSLAGDQPQHF. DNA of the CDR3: TGTGCCAGCAGCTTAGCAGGGGATCAGCCCCAGCATTTT.

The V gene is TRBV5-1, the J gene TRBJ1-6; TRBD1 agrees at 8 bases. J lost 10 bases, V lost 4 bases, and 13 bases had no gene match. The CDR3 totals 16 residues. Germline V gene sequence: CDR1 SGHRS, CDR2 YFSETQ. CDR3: CASSPGQGWSGSPLHF. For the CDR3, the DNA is TGCGCCAGCAGCCCTGGACAGGGCTGGTCGGGGTCACCCCTCCACTTT.

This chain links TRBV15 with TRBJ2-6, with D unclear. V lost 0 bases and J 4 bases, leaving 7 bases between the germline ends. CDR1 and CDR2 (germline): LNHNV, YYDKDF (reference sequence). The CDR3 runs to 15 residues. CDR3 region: CATSREDPGANVLTF. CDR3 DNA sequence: TGTGCCACCAGCAGAGAGGACCCCGGGGCCAACGTCCTGACTTTC. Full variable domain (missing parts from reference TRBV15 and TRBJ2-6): DAMVIQNPRYQVTQFGKPVTLSCSQTLNHNVMYWYQQKSSQAPKLLFHYYDKDFNNEADTPDNFQSRRPNTSFCFLDIRSPGLGDTAMYLCATSREDPGANVLTFGAGSRLTVL.

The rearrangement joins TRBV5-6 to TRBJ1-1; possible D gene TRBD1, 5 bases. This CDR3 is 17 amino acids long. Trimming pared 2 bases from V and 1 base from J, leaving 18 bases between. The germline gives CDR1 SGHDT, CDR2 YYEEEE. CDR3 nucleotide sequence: TGTGCCAGCAGCTTCGTCGGGCACGAGGGGACGAACACTGAAGCTTTCTTT. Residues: CASSFVGHEGTNTEAFF.